The 13 T cell receptor beta chains reported below all come from one sample, sequenced in a study of blood T cell repertoires in COVID-19. Sequencing used immunoSEQ multiplex PCR; TCRdb keeps in-frame clones, though not all of them. Of more than 150,000 clones listed, more than 85% were seen once; the top ten hold about 0.98%. Sequencing input: peripheral blood. The receptors stem from a man aged 18 to 29 with acute or convalescent COVID-19.

J is TRBJ2-3 and V is TRBV7-2, with TRBD2 matching 9 bases. CDR3 length equals 19 residues. V lost 2 bases to trimming and J lost 4 bases; unmatched junction nucleotides: 16. CDR1 and CDR2 from the germline V gene are SGHTA and FQGNSA. CDR3 region: CASSLSSGRLAGSSDTQYF. For the CDR3, the DNA is TGTGCCAGCAGCTTAAGTTCAGGAAGGCTAGCGGGGTCGTCAGATACGCAGTATTTT.

This clone has just one count. This chain connects TRBV15 to TRBJ2-1; 8 bases fit TRBD2. The CDR3 is made up of 16 amino acids. Germline-derived CDR1 and CDR2 are LNHNV and YYDKDF (reference sequence). With 0 bases clipped from V and 3 bases from J, the junction kept 4 bases outside the gene matches. Here the CDR3 DNA reads TGTGCCACCAGCAGAGATCGTCTAGCGGGCTACAATGAGCAGTTCTTC. It codes for CATSRDRLAGYNEQFF.

The chain joins TRBV5-1 to TRBJ1-5; 8 nucleotides match TRBD1. Germline V gene sequence: CDR1 SGHRS, CDR2 YFSETQ. The CDR3 length is 14 residues. Trimming at V came to 5 bases and at J to 7 bases, leaving 8 bases not matched to a gene. The CDR3 reads CASSPRGLEQPQHF. The CDR3 DNA sequence: TGCGCCAGCAGTCCCAGGGGGCTGGAGCAGCCCCAGCATTTT.

The chain has TRBV28 and TRBJ1-1; a weak D match, TRBD1 (5 bases). V lost 6 bases and J 1 base, leaving 12 bases between the germline ends. The CDR3 loop spans 14 amino acids. Germline V gene data show CDR1 as MDHEN and CDR2 as SYDVKM. The CDR3 sequence is CASSRGRQNTEAFF. The CDR3 coding sequence is TGTGCCAGCAGCCGGGGGAGACAGAACACTGAAGCTTTCTTT.

The chain combines TRBV5-1 with TRBJ2-5; 10 nucleotides match TRBD2. V lost 7 bases, J lost 2 bases, and 5 bases stayed unmatched. Germline V lookup: CDR1 SGHRS, CDR2 YFSETQ. The CDR3 covers 14 residues. The CDR3 spells CASSSGGAQETQYF. For the CDR3, the DNA is TGCGCCAGCTCAAGCGGGGGGGCTCAAGAGACCCAGTACTTC.

This rearrangement joins TRBV30 to TRBJ2-1, with 8 bases identical to TRBD1. The germline V gene encodes CDR1 GTSNPN and CDR2 SVGIG (reference sequence). V trimming: 2 bases; J trimming: 6 bases; junction bases outside the gene matches: 6. The CDR3 is made up of 14 amino acids. CDR3 sequence (DNA): TGTGCCTGGAGTATTGGGACAGGTTTCAATGAGCAGTTCTTC. This codes for CAWSIGTGFNEQFF.

The rearrangement uses TRBV3-1 (or the pseudogene TRBV3-2) and TRBJ1-2, with TRBD1 matching 8 bases. V was clipped by 2 bases and J by 8 bases; unmatched bases: 1. Germline V gene sequence: CDR1 LGHDT, CDR2 YNNKEL (reference sequence). The CDR3 sequence is 12 residues long. The DNA for the CDR3 is TGTGCCAGCAGCCAATCAGGGGGCGGCTACACCTTC. Translation gives CASSQSGGGYTF.

This clone appeared a few times. The J gene is TRBJ1-3, the V gene TRBV2; 7 positions match TRBD1. Germline trimming cut 7 bases from V and 4 bases from J; bases unmatched to any gene: 4. The germline gives CDR1 SNHLY, CDR2 FYNNEI. CDR3 length: 13 residues. CDR3 in amino acids: CASTEGQGNTIYF. CDR3 DNA: TGTGCCAGCACCGAGGGACAGGGAAACACCATATATTTT.

The V and J genes are TRBV6-6 and TRBJ1-5; 9 bases fit TRBD1. The germline V gene has CDR1 MNHNY and CDR2 SVGAGI (reference sequence). This CDR3 has 14 residues. V dropped 6 bases and J dropped 6; count of bases not matched to a gene: 6. The CDR3 spells CASRTGQGFQPQHF. DNA of the CDR3: TGTGCCAGCAGAACGGGACAGGGATTTCAGCCCCAGCATTTT.

The chain's CDR3 is CASSATGVNNEKLFF. CDR3 nucleotide sequence: TGTGCCAGCAGCGCCACAGGGGTGAATAATGAAAAACTGTTTTTT. The chain has TRBV2 and TRBJ1-4; 7 nucleotides align to TRBD1. This CDR3 has 15 residues. The J segment lost 4 bases and the V segment lost 6 bases, leaving 8 bases of the junction unmatched. Germline CDR1 is SNHLY and CDR2 is FYNNEI.

V gene TRBV19 combines with J gene TRBJ1-4; no definite D call. The length of the CDR3 is 14 residues. The germline V and J ends were trimmed by 10 bases and 4 bases, with 16 bases remaining between them. Germline V lookup: CDR1 LNHDA, CDR2 SQIVND (reference sequence). CDR3 sequence: CATRSGQFNEKLFF. CDR3 sequence (DNA): TGTGCCACCCGAAGCGGGCAGTTTAATGAAAAACTGTTTTTT.

The V and J genes are TRBV7-2 and TRBJ2-2; 11 bases align to TRBD2. The CDR3 contains 16 residues. After removal of 2 bases from V and 6 bases from J, the junction contained 5 bases not matched to a gene. The germline gives CDR1 SGHTA, CDR2 FQGNSA. The CDR3 here is CASSLRSSGGSGELFF. Here the CDR3 DNA reads TGTGCCAGCAGCTTACGGTCTAGCGGGGGGTCCGGGGAGCTGTTTTTT.

Concerning this clone itself: One end of the junction varies from germline; a read error may be responsible. This rearrangement joins TRBV7-3 to TRBJ1-2, with 9 bases identical to TRBD1. This CDR3 spans 17 amino acids. Germline CDR1 reads SGHTA; CDR2 reads FQGTGA. CDR3 bases: TGTGCCAGCAGCCTAACCGGGACAGGGAGGTTGTTGTCTGGCTACACCTTC. This translates into CASSLTGTGRLLSGYTF. The full variable domain, its missing parts supplied by reference TRBV7-3 and TRBJ1-2, is GAGVSQTPSNKVTEKGKYVELRCDPISGHTALYWYRQSLGQGPEFLIYFQGTGAADDSGLPNDRFFAVRPEGSVSTLKIQRTERGDSAVYLCASSLTGTGRLLSGYTFGSGTRLTVV.